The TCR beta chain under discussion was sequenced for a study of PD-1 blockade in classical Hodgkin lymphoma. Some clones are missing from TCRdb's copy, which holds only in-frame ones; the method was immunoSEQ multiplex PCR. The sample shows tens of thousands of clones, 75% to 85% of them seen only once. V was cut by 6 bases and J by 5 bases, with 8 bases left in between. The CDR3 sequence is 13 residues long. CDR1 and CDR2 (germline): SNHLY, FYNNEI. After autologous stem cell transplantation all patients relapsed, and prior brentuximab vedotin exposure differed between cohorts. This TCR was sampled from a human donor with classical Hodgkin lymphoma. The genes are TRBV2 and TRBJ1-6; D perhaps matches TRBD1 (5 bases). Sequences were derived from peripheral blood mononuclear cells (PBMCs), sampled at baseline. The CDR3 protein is CASRGENNSPLHF. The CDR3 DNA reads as TGTGCCAGCAGGGGGGAAAATAATTCACCCCTCCACTTT.